This T cell receptor (beta chain) was found in a study of blood T cells in healthy people across ages. Primers used in a second PCR of roughly 6 to 11 cycles were a sample-barcoded 5' primer and a J-beta primer mix. TCRdb re-derived calls from the 5' RACE reads in MiXCR, one entry per CDR3 protein. Of about 1.6 million distinct CDR3 sequences in the sample, roughly a third were seen once. The V gene's germline CDR1 is SEHNR and CDR2 FQNEAQ (reference sequence). The CDR3 consists of 12 residues. The V gene lost 3 bases and the J gene lost 4 bases, with 7 bases spanning the gap. This clonotype was sampled from a woman in her 30s in good health. The chain carries TRBV7-9 and TRBJ2-7; D gene unclear. Sequencing was performed on blood. CDR3 sequence: CASSFVEYEQYF. CDR3 DNA: TGTGCCAGCAGCTTCGTAGAATACGAGCAGTACTTC. The whole variable domain, remainder taken from reference TRBV7-9 and TRBJ2-7, is DTGVSQNPRHKITKRGQNVTFRCDPISEHNRLYWYRQTLGQGPEFLTYFQNEAQLEKSRLLSDRFSAERPKGSFSTLEIQRTEQGDSAMYLCASSFVEYEQYFGPGTRLTVT.